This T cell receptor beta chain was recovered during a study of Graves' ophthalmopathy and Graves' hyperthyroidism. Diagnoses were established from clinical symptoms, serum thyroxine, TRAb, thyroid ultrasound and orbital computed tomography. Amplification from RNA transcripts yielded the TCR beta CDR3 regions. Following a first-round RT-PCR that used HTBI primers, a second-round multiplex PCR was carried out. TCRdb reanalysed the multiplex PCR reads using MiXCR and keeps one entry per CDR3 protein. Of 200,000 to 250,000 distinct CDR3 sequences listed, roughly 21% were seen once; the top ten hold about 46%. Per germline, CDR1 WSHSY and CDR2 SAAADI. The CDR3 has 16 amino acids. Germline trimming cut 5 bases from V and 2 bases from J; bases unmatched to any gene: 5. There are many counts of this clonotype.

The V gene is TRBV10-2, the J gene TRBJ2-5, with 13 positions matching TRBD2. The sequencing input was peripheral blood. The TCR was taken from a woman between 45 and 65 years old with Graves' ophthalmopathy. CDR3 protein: CASSTLGLAGQETQYF. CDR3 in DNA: TGCGCCAGCAGTACCCTGGGACTAGCGGGACAAGAGACCCAGTACTTC.